The 21 T cell receptor beta chains reported below all come from one sample, sequenced in a study of siplizumab effects on memory and regulatory T cells (dated by TCRdb to between 2019 and 2020). Library construction relied on the immunoSEQ multiplex PCR assay. TCRdb provides this immuneACCESS table in a form limited to in-frame rearrangements. Some clones are lacking; in checked studies, under half of them reflect an unresolved V gene, and why the rest are absent is not known. The sample contains about 50,000 clones, over 90% of them found a single time. Roughly 18% of the sample goes to the ten largest clones. The sample consisted of CD8+ T cells sorted from blood. These receptors were taken from a human donor in good health.

This chain connects TRBV28 to TRBJ2-1, with 8 bases aligning to TRBD2. This CDR3 has 14 amino acids. Germline CDR1 reads MDHEN; CDR2 reads SYDVKM. With V trimmed by 1 base and J by 7 bases, 3 bases remained unmatched. The CDR3 DNA follows: TGTGCCAGCAGTTTATTGCGGGAGGATAATGAGCAGTTCTTC. Residues: CASSLLREDNEQFF.

This sequence joins TRBV7-9 and TRBJ2-3, with D perhaps matching TRBD2 (6 bases). This CDR3 region has 16 residues. Trimming shortened V by 5 bases and J by 0 bases, and 15 bases separated the two germline ends. Germline V gene sequence: CDR1 SEHNR, CDR2 FQNEAQ (reference sequence). CDR3 sequence reads: CASSHLAGQSTDTQYF. Written as DNA, the CDR3 is TGTGCCAGCAGCCACCTGGCGGGGCAGAGCACAGATACGCAGTATTTT.

The chain employs TRBV27 and TRBJ2-4; D perhaps matches TRBD2 (5 bases). V dropped 2 bases and J dropped 11 bases, with 19 bases sitting between them. Germline CDR1 and CDR2: MNHEY and SMNVEV (reference sequence). The CDR3 extends over 15 amino acids. This CDR3 is CASSLGLAALDFQYF. The CDR3 DNA reads as TGTGCCAGCAGTTTAGGGCTAGCAGCCCTGGATTTTCAGTACTTC.

The chain has TRBV14 and TRBJ2-5; possibly TRBD2 for D (6 bases). The J call may be in error: the DNA end matches TRBJ2-7 better. Germline CDR1 reads SGHDN; CDR2 reads FVKESK. The CDR3 loop spans 16 amino acids. CDR3 sequence: CASSQVRGTPNYEQYF. The CDR3 DNA is TGTGCCAGCAGCCAGGTACGCGGGACTCCAAACTACGAGCAGTACTTC.

V and J are TRBV28 and TRBJ2-2, with D uncertain. Trimming removed 6 bases at V and 4 bases at J, with 15 bases between. Germline CDR1 MDHEN, CDR2 SYDVKM. The CDR3 has 15 amino acids. CDR3 protein: CASSLTEIRTGELFF. The CDR3 DNA is TGTGCCAGCAGCCTCACAGAAATTCGCACCGGGGAGCTGTTTTTT.

The chain joins TRBV4-1 to TRBJ2-7; no reliable D call. V dropped 1 base and J dropped 3 bases, with 13 bases sitting between them. The V gene's germline CDR1 is MGHRA and CDR2 YSYEKL. The CDR3 consists of 15 residues. CDR3 loop: CASSQVGSANYEQYF. Here the CDR3 DNA reads TGCGCCAGCAGCCAAGTGGGATCCGCGAACTACGAGCAGTACTTC.

This clone has more than one count but fewer than ten. This rearrangement joins TRBV4-1 to TRBJ2-7; the D gene could be TRBD1 or TRBD2 (5 bases each). The germline V gene has CDR1 MGHRA and CDR2 YSYEKL. With 3 bases removed from V and 0 bases from J, the gap between germline ends came to 12 bases. This CDR3 region has 15 residues. The CDR3, as DNA: TGCGCCAGCAGCCATGGGACCCTAAACTCCTACGAGCAGTACTTC. Amino acids: CASSHGTLNSYEQYF.

This clone appeared once. The chain has TRBV6-1 and TRBJ2-1, with D perhaps TRBD1 or TRBD2 (7 bases each). Germline CDR1 and CDR2: MNHNS and SASEGT. Trimming cost V 6 bases and J 5 bases, with 14 bases left between them. This CDR3 spans 14 amino acids. The CDR3 sequence: CASRVRGGHNEQFF. The CDR3 DNA follows: TGTGCCAGCAGGGTCAGGGGGGGGCACAATGAGCAGTTCTTC.

The chain links TRBV4-1 to TRBJ1-5; 9 bases fit TRBD1. The CDR3 is made up of 18 amino acids. From germline, CDR1 is MGHRA and CDR2 YSYEKL. V was pared by 1 base and J by 3 bases, with 10 bases of the junction left unmatched. Written as DNA, the CDR3 is TGCGCCAGCAGCCAAGGGAACTGGGACAGGGACCCCAATCAGCCCCAGCATTTT. Its translation: CASSQGNWDRDPNQPQHF.

This chain joins TRBV5-1 and TRBJ2-7; 8 bases are a match to TRBD1. Looked up from germline, CDR1 is SGHRS and CDR2 is YFSETQ. The J segment lost 4 bases and the V segment lost 2 bases, leaving 5 bases of the junction unmatched. This CDR3 is 14 amino acids long. The CDR3 reads CASSFRTGTYEQYF. DNA of the CDR3: TGCGCCAGCAGCTTTAGGACAGGGACGTACGAGCAGTACTTC.

The chain couples TRBV9 to TRBJ2-7; D possibly matches TRBD1 or TRBD2 (5 bases each). V dropped 3 bases and J dropped 0 bases, with 10 bases sitting between them. Germline assignment: CDR1 SGDLS and CDR2 YYNGEE. The CDR3 covers 14 residues. CDR3 DNA: TGTGCCAGCAGCGCACAGGAGGCCTCCTACGAGCAGTACTTC. Translated, it gives CASSAQEASYEQYF.

The chain joins TRBV11-2 to TRBJ2-7; D uncertain. The V end was cut by 0 bases, the J end by 0 bases, with 9 bases between. Germline V gene lookup returns CDR1 SGHAT and CDR2 FQNNGV. The CDR3 totals 15 residues. The CDR3 sequence: CASSLEVGNSYEQYF. The CDR3 DNA sequence: TGTGCCAGCAGCTTAGAGGTGGGGAACTCCTACGAGCAGTACTTC.

This chain joins TRBV4-1 and TRBJ2-7, with 7 bases matching TRBD1. The CDR3 extends over 14 amino acids. The J segment lost 7 bases and the V segment lost 2 bases, leaving 8 bases of the junction unmatched. Germline CDR1 and CDR2: MGHRA and YSYEKL. CDR3 protein: CASSQIDRVGEQYF. DNA of the CDR3: TGCGCCAGCAGCCAAATCGACAGGGTGGGGGAGCAGTACTTC.

A few counts support this clone. This chain uses TRBV9 with TRBJ1-2, with D possibly TRBD1 on 5 matching bases. Between the trimmed V and J ends, which lost 7 bases and 6 bases, there was a span of 16 bases. Germline V gene sequence: CDR1 SGDLS, CDR2 YYNGEE. The CDR3 is 13 amino acids. CDR3 residues: CASAIGHKDGYTF. CDR3 DNA sequence: TGTGCCAGCGCAATCGGACATAAAGATGGCTACACCTTC.

The chain combines TRBV7-3 with TRBJ1-1; possible D gene TRBD1, 5 bases. From germline, CDR1 is SGHTA and CDR2 FQGTGA. V was cut by 5 bases and J by 6 bases, with 13 bases left in between. The CDR3 sequence is 13 residues long. In nucleotides, the CDR3 is TGTGCCAGCAGCCCCTTGGGGGGGTCTGAAGCTTTCTTT. It encodes CASSPLGGSEAFF.

The count of this clone is one. The chain joins TRBV12-1 to TRBJ2-2; TRBD2, as called in the table, went unchecked against the DNA. TRBV12-1 is a recognized pseudogene. The length of the CDR3 is 18 residues. CDR3 residues: CASSSPSTSGRNTGELFF. In DNA, the CDR3 is TGTGCCAGCAGCTCCCCTTCAACTAGCGGGAGAAACACCGGGGAGCTGTTTTTT.

Notes on this clone: Other DNA sequences within the sample encode an identical CDR3. This chain connects TRBV7-9 to TRBJ1-2; D uncertain. The CDR3 runs 13 residues. Germline CDR1 and CDR2: SEHNR and FQNEAQ (reference sequence). V lost 5 bases and J lost 8, with 15 bases in between. Here the CDR3 DNA reads TGTGCCAGCAGCCGCTCAGACGGTCCCGGCTACACCTTC. The encoded protein is CASSRSDGPGYTF.

The chain joins TRBV19 to TRBJ1-3; D is uncertain. The CDR3 is 18 amino acids. V shed 5 bases and J shed 0 bases, with 20 bases lying between them. Germline CDR1 LNHDA, CDR2 SQIVND (reference sequence). The CDR3 region has the DNA TGTGCCAGTAGTTTCTTACGTGGACGGAAAACCTCTGGAAACACCATATATTTT. Translation gives CASSFLRGRKTSGNTIYF. The full variable domain, in which reference TRBV19 and TRBJ1-3 provide the parts outside the CDR3, is DGGITQSPKYLFRKEGQNVTLSCEQNLNHDAMYWYRQDPGQGLRLIYYSQIVNDFQKGDIAEGYSVSREKKESFPLTVTSAQKNPTAFYLCASSFLRGRKTSGNTIYFGEGSWLTVV.

This clone was detected only a few times. The CDR3 protein is CASSLPGLAREQFF. The DNA of the CDR3 is TGTGCCAGCAGTTTACCGGGACTAGCTCGTGAGCAGTTCTTC. The rearrangement links TRBV28 to TRBJ2-1; 9 bases are shared with TRBD2. Per germline, CDR1 MDHEN and CDR2 SYDVKM. Trimming took 2 bases from V and 9 from J; bases not matched to a gene: 5. There are 14 residues in the CDR3.

This clone has only one observation. The V and J genes are TRBV12-5 and TRBJ1-1; 10 nucleotides line up with TRBD1. J gave up 1 base and V 6 bases, and 8 bases lay outside the gene matches. From germline, CDR1 is LGHNT and CDR2 FRNRAP. This CDR3 comprises 16 residues. The CDR3: CASGLTGGGRNTEAFF. The DNA of the CDR3 is TGTGCTAGTGGATTGACAGGGGGCGGTAGGAACACTGAAGCTTTCTTT. Filled out from reference TRBV12-5 and TRBJ1-1, the complete variable domain reads DARVTQTPRHKVTEMGQEVTMRCQPILGHNTVFWYRQTMMQGLELLAYFRNRAPLDDSGMPKDRFSAEMPDATLATLKIQPSEPRDSAVYFCASGLTGGGRNTEAFFGQGTRLTVV.

The J gene is TRBJ2-5, the V gene TRBV11-2; 10 bases match TRBD2. With 6 bases clipped from V and 4 bases from J, the junction kept 17 bases outside the gene matches. CDR3 length equals 18 residues. Germline CDR1 SGHAT, CDR2 FQNNGV. CDR3 bases: TGTGCCAGCAGTCAGCCCGGACTAGCGGCACATACCTCAGAGACCCAGTACTTC. This encodes CASSQPGLAAHTSETQYF.